This T cell receptor beta chain was retrieved from a study of graft-versus-host responses after intestinal transplantation. In the study overall: The transplants performed in recipients were multivisceral, liver-intestinal, or isolated intestinal.

The CDR3 spans 15 residues. Germline CDR1 is SGHTA and CDR2 is FQGTGA. Trimming at V came to 2 bases and at J to 1 base, leaving 4 bases not matched to a gene. Study observations and caveats: Some patients had graft-donor T cell macrochimerism, and their allografts showed high graft-versus-host to host-versus-graft clonal ratios. Among recipient marrow samples, GvH clones were found; some appeared first in ileum or blood.

Measured with immunoSEQ multiplex PCR; TCRdb has only the in-frame clones, and not every one. The data hold around 87,000 clones, with 92% observed a single time. Turning to this clone: Its antigen is still unknown.

The sequencing here drew on unstimulated CD8+ T cells sorted from spleen or lymph node cells, taken before transplant. This clonotype was sampled from a human donor who was the organ donor for an intestinal transplant. The chain recombines TRBV7-3 with TRBJ2-5; 7 bases map to TRBD1. The CDR3 is CASSLEGGRQETQYF. The CDR3 DNA sequence: TGTGCCAGCAGCTTAGAAGGGGGCCGCCAAGAGACCCAGTACTTC.